This entry lists 32 T cell receptor beta chains sequenced from one sample in a study of PD-1 blockade in classical Hodgkin lymphoma. The table came from immunoSEQ multiplex PCR; TCRdb's copy has only in-frame clones and leaves some out. The profile shows 20,000 to 25,000 clones, more than 85% of them singletons. Described time point: newly diagnosed, previously untreated cHL patient sample. CD4+ T cells were purified from thawed PBMCs by negative selection. Sequenced material: CD4+ T cells from blood. All receptors come from a human donor with classical Hodgkin lymphoma.

The V and J genes are TRBV2 and TRBJ2-3, with 8 bases identical to TRBD2. Germline-derived CDR1 and CDR2 are SNHLY and FYNNEI. The CDR3 loop spans 14 amino acids. J lost 2 bases, V lost 4 bases, and 2 bases had no gene match. The CDR3 coding sequence is TGTGCCAGCAGTGCTAGCGGGTTCACAGATACGCAGTATTTT. Translation gives CASSASGFTDTQYF.

The chain joins TRBV28 to TRBJ2-7, with 9 positions matching TRBD1. V shed 9 bases and J 3 bases; nucleotides not matched to a gene: 9. The germline gives CDR1 MDHEN, CDR2 SYDVKM. This CDR3 has 14 amino acids. The CDR3 nucleotides read TGTGCCAGTCTAGGGACAGGGAGTATCTACGAGCAGTACTTC. Amino acids: CASLGTGSIYEQYF.

The rearrangement uses TRBV19 and TRBJ1-5, with TRBD1 matching 9 bases. Germline CDR1 is LNHDA and CDR2 is SQIVND (reference sequence). CDR3 length: 18 amino acids. The trim removed 5 bases at V and 3 bases at J, leaving 14 bases unmatched. The CDR3 loop is CASSPPGQGTIFNQPQHF. The CDR3 DNA sequence: TGTGCCAGTAGTCCCCCGGGACAGGGAACAATATTCAATCAGCCCCAGCATTTT.

V gene TRBV20-1 combines with J gene TRBJ1-1; D possibly corresponds to TRBD1 (5 bases). The CDR3 contains 11 residues. Germline loops: CDR1 DFQATT, CDR2 SNEGSKA (reference sequence). V lost 3 bases, J lost 14 bases, and 16 bases lay in between. CDR3 in amino acids: CSARDDWGRFF. CDR3 sequence (DNA): TGCAGTGCTAGGGACGATTGGGGGAGATTCTTT.

V and J are TRBV6-4 and TRBJ1-3, with D perhaps matching TRBD1 (5 bases). V lost 11 bases to trimming and J lost 0 bases, with 14 bases between them. In germline, CDR1 is MRHNA, CDR2 SNTAGT. The CDR3 sequence is 14 residues long. CDR3 sequence: CAPGGICSGNTIYF. DNA for the CDR3: TGTGCCCCCGGGGGGATCTGCTCTGGAAACACCATATATTTT.

This chain joins TRBV5-4 and TRBJ2-7; D perhaps matches TRBD1 (5 bases). Trimming left V 1 base short and J 5 bases short, with 13 bases between. CDR3 size: 14 residues. From germline, CDR1 is SGHNT and CDR2 YYREEE (reference sequence). DNA of the CDR3: TGTGCCAGCAGCTTGAGGGGAATGGTCCACGAGCAGTACTTC. Its protein product is CASSLRGMVHEQYF.

This CDR3 reads CASSLSPGGRVNYGYTF. DNA for the CDR3: TGTGCCAGCAGCTTGAGCCCAGGTGGCAGGGTAAACTATGGCTACACCTTC. This rearrangement joins TRBV5-4 to TRBJ1-2, with D perhaps TRBD1 (5 bases). CDR3 size: 17 residues. Trimming left V 1 base short and J 2 bases short, with 18 bases between. Germline V gene lookup returns CDR1 SGHNT and CDR2 YYREEE (reference sequence). Full variable domain (remainder filled in from reference TRBV5-4 and TRBJ1-2): ETGVTQSPTHLIKTRGQQVTLRCSSQSGHNTVSWYQQALGQGPQFIFQYYREEENGRGNFPPRFSGLQFPNYSSELNVNALELDDSALYLCASSLSPGGRVNYGYTFGSGTRLTVV.

This clone occurred a few times. This chain joins TRBV18 and TRBJ1-5, with D tentatively TRBD1 (6 bases). Deletions cut 6 bases from V and 7 bases from J, with 16 bases between. Germline V gives CDR1 KGHSH, CDR2 LQKENI. This CDR3 has 14 residues. The CDR3 DNA is TGTGCCAGCTCGACAGGTGGGCGCGAGCAGCCCCAGCATTTT. It translates to CASSTGGREQPQHF.

V is TRBV30 and J is TRBJ2-3, with D tentatively TRBD2 (5 bases). V gave up 4 bases and J gave up 2 bases, with 13 bases separating them. CDR1 and CDR2 (germline): GTSNPN, SVGIG (reference sequence). The CDR3 runs to 14 residues. CDR3 sequence: CAWIRGSPTDTQYF. CDR3 coding DNA: TGTGCCTGGATTCGGGGATCTCCCACAGATACGCAGTATTTT.

The rearrangement joins TRBV6-1 to TRBJ1-5, with D unclear. This CDR3 has 12 amino acids. V was shortened by 6 bases and J by 6 bases, with 9 bases between the two germline ends. Germline CDR1 is MNHNS and CDR2 is SASEGT. The CDR3 reads CASSRRSQPQHF. The CDR3 DNA sequence: TGTGCCAGCAGCCGAAGGAGTCAGCCCCAGCATTTT.

The J gene is TRBJ1-2, the V gene TRBV15, with 10 bases that match TRBD1. Per the germline V gene, CDR1 is LNHNV and CDR2 is YYDKDF (reference sequence). This CDR3 has 13 amino acids. Trimming took 3 bases from V and 6 from J; bases not matched to a gene: 1. CDR3 residues: CATSRGQGHGYTF. The CDR3 DNA reads TGTGCCACCAGCAGGGGACAGGGGCATGGCTACACCTTC. Combining the CDR3 with reference TRBV15 and TRBJ1-2 gives the whole variable domain DAMVIQNPRYQVTQFGKPVTLSCSQTLNHNVMYWYQQKSSQAPKLLFHYYDKDFNNEADTPDNFQSRRPNTSFCFLDIRSPGLGDTAMYLCATSRGQGHGYTFGSGTRLTVV.

This clone was seen more than once but under ten times. The gene calls are TRBV6-1 and TRBJ1-2, with 9 bases identical to TRBD1. CDR3 length equals 15 residues. Per the germline V gene, CDR1 is MNHNS and CDR2 is SASEGT. J gave up 6 bases and V 2 bases, and 7 bases lay outside the gene matches. For the CDR3, the DNA is TGTGCCAGCAGTGAATGGGACAGGGTAGGGGATGGCTACACCTTC. Protein product: CASSEWDRVGDGYTF.

The rearrangement joins TRBV7-2 to TRBJ2-5, with 7 positions matching TRBD1. Germline CDR1 reads SGHTA; CDR2 reads FQGNSA. CDR3 length: 15 amino acids. The V and J ends lost 3 bases and 2 bases, in that order; junction bases with no gene match: 6. CDR3 loop: CASSFAGTAQETQYF. The CDR3 DNA reads TGTGCCAGCAGCTTTGCAGGGACAGCACAAGAGACCCAGTACTTC.

The chain links TRBV10-3 to TRBJ2-2; 7 bases agree with TRBD2. The CDR3 has 16 amino acids. The germline gives CDR1 ENHRY, CDR2 SYGVKD. V trimming: 3 bases; J trimming: 4 bases; junction bases outside the gene matches: 8. The CDR3 sequence: CAISERGLAATGELFF. In nucleotides, the CDR3 is TGTGCCATCAGTGAAAGAGGGCTAGCGGCCACCGGGGAGCTGTTTTTT.

V gene TRBV5-6 combines with J gene TRBJ2-3; D is unresolved. The length of the CDR3 is 14 residues. Trimming left V 2 bases short and J 0 bases short, with 7 bases between. Germline V gene lookup returns CDR1 SGHDT and CDR2 YYEEEE. The CDR3 spells CASSFQMSTDTQYF. For the CDR3, the DNA is TGTGCCAGCAGCTTCCAGATGAGCACAGATACGCAGTATTTT.

This clone was counted between two and nine times. The rearrangement links TRBV30 to TRBJ2-7, with no clear D. Trimming removed 0 bases from V and 0 bases from J, with 9 bases in between. CDR1 is GTSNPN, CDR2 SVGIG, per germline (reference sequence). The CDR3 is 14 amino acids. CDR3 amino acids: CAWSVTRRSYEQYF. In DNA, the CDR3 is TGTGCCTGGAGTGTAACGCGACGCTCCTACGAGCAGTACTTC.

This chain joins TRBV28 and TRBJ2-3, with TRBD2 matching 14 bases. There are 17 residues in the CDR3. The germline V gene has CDR1 MDHEN and CDR2 SYDVKM. V was clipped by 4 bases and J by 2 bases; unmatched bases: 5. CDR3 nucleotide sequence: TGTGCCAGCAGTTCCTGGACTAGCGGGAGGTACACAGATACGCAGTATTTT. As protein: CASSSWTSGRYTDTQYF.

This clone occurred once. The chain employs TRBV28 and TRBJ1-2; D unclear. CDR3 length equals 14 residues. Germline V lookup: CDR1 MDHEN, CDR2 SYDVKM. V lost 4 bases and J lost 4, with 13 bases in between. The DNA of the CDR3 is TGTGCCAGCAGTTCCCCCCGGGCCCGCTATGGCTACACCTTC. Encoded protein: CASSSPRARYGYTF.

The V call is TRBV28, the J call TRBJ2-7; no clear D gene. Trimming took off 4 bases at V and 1 base at J, with 20 bases between the two ends. The CDR3 totals 17 residues. CDR1 MDHEN and CDR2 SYDVKM come from the germline V gene. CDR3 in DNA: TGTGCCAGCAGTTCGAACGGTGGCAGGCCCCTTTCCTACGAGCAGTACTTC. Its translation: CASSSNGGRPLSYEQYF.

This sequence joins TRBV6-1 and TRBJ2-7; no clear D. V was trimmed by 2 bases and J by 6 bases, leaving 17 bases between them. CDR1 and CDR2 (germline): MNHNS, SASEGT. The CDR3 has 15 residues. The CDR3 DNA reads as TGTGCCAGCAGTGAATCCCCCTTACCTTGGGGCGAGCAGTACTTC. It is translated as CASSESPLPWGEQYF.

The rearrangement links TRBV5-1 to TRBJ1-2; 7 positions match TRBD1. Germline lookup yields CDR1 SGHRS and CDR2 YFSETQ. CDR3 length: 16 residues. The V segment lost 2 bases and the J segment 7 bases; nucleotides outside the gene matches: 14. The CDR3 here is CASSFETGVGPSGYTF. CDR3 coding DNA: TGCGCCAGCAGCTTTGAAACAGGGGTGGGACCGTCTGGCTACACCTTC.

The rearrangement uses TRBV7-9 and TRBJ1-3, with D possibly matching TRBD1 (5 bases). Germline CDR1 SEHNR, CDR2 FQNEAQ (reference sequence). The V and J ends lost 4 bases and 0 bases respectively, with 13 bases between them. The CDR3 covers 16 residues. CDR3 nucleotides: TGTGCCAGCAGCTCCCCAGGGCAGACCTCTGGAAACACCATATATTTT. Residues: CASSSPGQTSGNTIYF.

The J gene is TRBJ2-5, the V gene TRBV25-1, with D maybe TRBD2 (6 bases). This CDR3 has 14 amino acids. Germline loops: CDR1 MGHDK, CDR2 SYGVNS. V was clipped by 6 bases and J by 4 bases, with 15 bases between them. The CDR3 region has the DNA TGTGCCAGCAGCCCCAGGTGGCGGGGAGAGACCCAGTACTTC. Encoded protein: CASSPRWRGETQYF. Variable domain in full (rest from reference TRBV25-1 and TRBJ2-5): EADIYQTPRYLVIGTGKKITLECSQTMGHDKMYWYQQDPGMELHLIHYSYGVNSTEKGDLSSESTVSRIRTEHFPLTLESARPSHTSQYLCASSPRWRGETQYFGPGTRLLVL.

CDR3 sequence reads: CATSIGQTLSYEQYF. The CDR3 region has the DNA TGTGCCACCAGCATTGGACAGACACTTTCCTACGAGCAGTACTTC. V is TRBV15 and J is TRBJ2-7, with D maybe TRBD1 (6 bases). V shed 4 bases and J shed 1 base, with 14 bases lying between them. The CDR3 loop spans 15 amino acids. Germline V gene data show CDR1 as LNHNV and CDR2 as YYDKDF (reference sequence).

The J gene is TRBJ2-3, the V gene TRBV30; D gene unclear. CDR1 and CDR2 (germline): GTSNPN, SVGIG (reference sequence). V lost 5 bases, J lost 3 bases, and 9 bases lay in between. The CDR3 totals 12 residues. The CDR3 nucleotides read TGTGCCTGGGGGCAGGCAACAGATACGCAGTATTTT. Residues: CAWGQATDTQYF.

The J gene is TRBJ1-2, the V gene TRBV7-2, with TRBD1 matching 7 bases. Trimming at V came to 5 bases and at J to 4 bases, leaving 13 bases not matched to a gene. Germline V gives CDR1 SGHTA, CDR2 FQGNSA. The CDR3 is 16 residues long. CDR3 nucleotides: TGTGCCAGCAGCCCCGGGCAGGGGGGAGGGGGCTATGGCTACACCTTC. Translated: CASSPGQGGGGYGYTF.

This chain connects TRBV27 to TRBJ1-6; D is uncertain. V was clipped by 0 bases and J by 10 bases, with 7 bases between them. The length of the CDR3 is 13 residues. Germline CDR1 is MNHEY and CDR2 is SMNVEV (reference sequence). The CDR3 DNA sequence: TGTGCCAGCAGTTTATCGCTGGCCTCACCCCTCCACTTT. Protein product: CASSLSLASPLHF.

The rearrangement joins TRBV14 to TRBJ2-4, with D possibly matching TRBD2 (6 bases). This CDR3 contains 18 residues. Per germline, CDR1 SGHDN and CDR2 FVKESK. Trimming stripped 0 bases from V and 2 bases from J, with 17 bases between. CDR3 residues: CASSQDRGAGSSKNIQYF. The CDR3 DNA reads as TGTGCCAGCAGCCAAGATCGGGGAGCGGGTAGTTCCAAAAACATTCAGTACTTC.

The V and J genes are TRBV29-1 and TRBJ1-1; 7 bases are shared with TRBD1. This CDR3 region has 15 residues. Germline V gives CDR1 SQVTM, CDR2 ANQGSEA. Unmatched junction bases numbered 13, after V lost 4 bases and J lost 5 bases. CDR3 bases: TGCAGCGTTGCCAAGTTTGGCAGGGGGATGACTGAAGCTTTCTTT. This gives the protein CSVAKFGRGMTEAFF.

The rearrangement uses TRBV7-9 and TRBJ1-2, with unresolved D. The CDR3 spans 14 residues. The germline CDR1 and CDR2 sequences are SEHNR and FQNEAQ (reference sequence). V was trimmed by 2 bases and J by 8 bases, leaving 15 bases between them. CDR3 sequence reads: CASSLSPFSGGYTF. The CDR3, as DNA: TGTGCCAGCAGCTTAAGCCCATTCTCGGGCGGCTACACCTTC.

The chain uses TRBV11-3 and TRBJ2-3; D is ambiguous. Trimming cost V 4 bases and J 9 bases, with 14 bases left between them. CDR1 and CDR2 from the germline V gene are SGHNT and YENEEA. This CDR3 is built from 13 residues. This CDR3 reads CASSYGPFSTQYF. The CDR3 nucleotides are TGTGCCAGCAGCTACGGGCCTTTTTCAACGCAGTATTTT. Full variable domain (remainder filled in from reference TRBV11-3 and TRBJ2-3): EAGVVQSPRYKIIEKKQPVAFWCNPISGHNTLYWYLQNLGQGPELLIRYENEEAVDDSQLPKDRFSAERLKGVDSTLKIQPAELGDSAVYLCASSYGPFSTQYFGPGTRLTVL.

Only a few counts were recorded for this clone. The genes are TRBV4-3 and TRBJ1-6, with D perhaps TRBD1 (6 bases). CDR3 length: 14 amino acids. With 4 bases removed from V and 8 bases from J, the gap between germline ends came to 12 bases. Germline V gene data show CDR1 as LGHNA and CDR2 as YSLEER. This CDR3 is CASSPRAGDSPLHF. The DNA of the CDR3 is TGCGCCAGCAGCCCCCGGGCAGGGGATTCACCCCTCCACTTT.